This TCR beta chain was documented in a study of T cell responses to AZD1222 COVID-19 vaccine. Study as a whole: Both about-4-week and about-12-week second-dose recipients were combined. Overall study findings and caveats: Repertoires were obtained only post-peak T cell response.

Details on this clone: Antigen specificity is unknown.

V lost 5 bases and J 2 bases, leaving 22 bases between the germline ends. The CDR3 has 19 residues. The germline CDR1 and CDR2 sequences are LNHDA and SQIVND (reference sequence). Produced via immunoSEQ multiplex PCR; TCRdb's table is partial and in-frame only. The sample carries 95,000 to 150,000 clones, roughly 87% recorded once. Specimen: peripheral blood, collected on day 0 of AZD1222 vaccination. This chain links TRBV19 with TRBJ2-6, with D perhaps given as TRBD1 or TRBD2 (6 bases each). The sequence derives from an adult in good health. CDR3 DNA: TGTGCCAGTAGTCCCCGTGGGGGCGGGGTAGCCCCTGGGGCCAACGTCCTGACTTTC. This translates into CASSPRGGGVAPGANVLTF.